The 29 T cell receptor beta chains below all came from one sample that was sequenced in a study of shared clonotypes between healthy human individuals. Data came from immunoSEQ multiplex PCR; TCRdb stores just in-frame clones and leaves some out. The sample records some 690,000 clones, 90% being singletons. Sequencing used memory CD8+ T cells from PBMCs. Indicated subset: CD45RO+ cells pooled with CCR7-negative TemRA cells. The receptors derive from a man aged 18-30 years in good health. Some clones in this sample may be carry-over from other donors' samples.

J is TRBJ1-1 and V is TRBV30; D remains ambiguous. V shed 3 bases and J shed 1 base, with 18 bases lying between them. The CDR3 length is 16 residues. In germline, CDR1 is GTSNPN, CDR2 SVGIG (reference sequence). CDR3 sequence (DNA): TGTGCCTGGAGCGCGCCCCATCTTTTGCCGAACACTGAAGCTTTCTTT. As protein: CAWSAPHLLPNTEAFF.

The gene calls are TRBV29-1 and TRBJ1-2, with unresolved D. The CDR3 consists of 12 residues. V was pared by 7 bases and J by 6 bases, with 15 bases between. In germline, CDR1 is SQVTM, CDR2 ANQGSEA. The CDR3 here is CSGVGMTNGYTF. In nucleotides, the CDR3 is TGCAGCGGAGTCGGGATGACTAATGGCTACACCTTC. Full variable domain (missing parts from reference TRBV29-1 and TRBJ1-2): SAVISQKPSRDICQRGTSLTIQCQVDSQVTMMFWYRQQPGQSLTLIATANQGSEATYESGFVIDKFPISRPNLTFSTLTVSNMSPEDSSIYLCSGVGMTNGYTFGSGTRLTVV.

The rearrangement links TRBV28 to TRBJ2-2, with D possibly matching TRBD1 (6 bases). Trimming cost V 2 bases and J 8 bases, with 12 bases left between them. The germline V gene encodes CDR1 MDHEN and CDR2 SYDVKM. CDR3 length: 14 residues. The CDR3 DNA follows: TGTGCCAGCAGTTTACAGGGGCGTCTGGGGGAGCTGTTTTTT. It encodes CASSLQGRLGELFF. Combining the CDR3 with reference TRBV28 and TRBJ2-2 gives the whole variable domain DVKVTQSSRYLVKRTGEKVFLECVQDMDHENMFWYRQDPGLGLRLIYFSYDVKMKEKGDIPEGYSVSREKKERFSLILESASTNQTSMYLCASSLQGRLGELFFGEGSRLTVL.

The rearrangement links TRBV5-1 to TRBJ2-7, with 8 bases lining up with TRBD2. V lost 0 bases and J lost 3; bases outside the gene matches: 11. Germline CDR1 SGHRS, CDR2 YFSETQ. The CDR3 consists of 17 residues. The CDR3 here is CASSLGELREAHYEQYF. As DNA, the CDR3 is TGCGCCAGCAGCTTGGGGGAATTGCGGGAGGCTCACTACGAGCAGTACTTC.

This clone was picked up many times. The CDR3 DNA is TGTGCCAGCACCGGGACTAGCGTAAATGAGCAGTTCTTC. Amino acids: CASTGTSVNEQFF. This chain joins TRBV9 and TRBJ2-1; 10 nucleotides align to TRBD2. CDR1 SGDLS and CDR2 YYNGEE come from the germline V gene. The CDR3 loop spans 13 amino acids. Trimming at V came to 6 bases and at J to 7 bases, leaving 4 bases not matched to a gene.

The J gene is TRBJ2-7, the V gene TRBV27; TRBD1 agrees at 8 bases. The CDR3 sequence is 15 residues long. Trimming removed 5 bases from V and 3 bases from J; junction bases left unmatched: 9. The germline V gene encodes CDR1 MNHEY and CDR2 SMNVEV (reference sequence). The CDR3 nucleotides read TGTGCCAGCAGTGGTCTACCGGGACAGGACTACGAGCAGTACTTC. Amino acids: CASSGLPGQDYEQYF.

V gene TRBV5-1 combines with J gene TRBJ2-1; 8 bases fit TRBD2. The germline CDR1 and CDR2 sequences are SGHRS and YFSETQ. Trimming took 0 bases from V and 2 from J; bases not matched to a gene: 7. The CDR3 length is 17 residues. CDR3 in DNA: TGCGCCAGCAGCTTGGCCCAGCTAGCGGGCCCCTACAATGAGCAGTTCTTC. It specifies CASSLAQLAGPYNEQFF.

V gene TRBV27 combines with J gene TRBJ2-7; possible D gene TRBD2, 6 bases. Germline lookup yields CDR1 MNHEY and CDR2 SMNVEV (reference sequence). The CDR3 length is 17 residues. The V end lost 3 bases, the J end lost 7 bases, and 25 bases lay between the germline ends. CDR3 coding DNA: TGTGCCAGCAGTTTGACCCGGTTTGGGGAGGAAGCCTGGGAGCAGTACTTC. Translation gives CASSLTRFGEEAWEQYF.

V and J are TRBV27 and TRBJ2-1, with D possibly called TRBD1 or TRBD2 (5 bases each). V gave up 2 bases and J gave up 6 bases, with 17 bases separating them. Per germline, CDR1 MNHEY and CDR2 SMNVEV (reference sequence). This CDR3 comprises 16 residues. The chain's CDR3 is CASSLGRDPLPNEQFF. CDR3 sequence (DNA): TGTGCCAGCAGTTTAGGTCGGGACCCCCTCCCCAATGAGCAGTTCTTC.

The chain combines TRBV19 with TRBJ2-7, with 11 bases identical to TRBD2. V shed 8 bases, J shed 11 bases, and the junction held 17 bases outside the gene matches. Germline assignment: CDR1 LNHDA and CDR2 SQIVND (reference sequence). This CDR3 contains 15 residues. For the CDR3, the DNA is TGTGCCAGTCTGACTAGCGGGGTCCGCTTTCCGATGGAGTACTTC. Translating gives CASLTSGVRFPMEYF.

V gene TRBV14 combines with J gene TRBJ2-1; unclear D gene. The CDR3 runs to 15 residues. Germline V gene sequence: CDR1 SGHDN, CDR2 FVKESK. Trimming took 2 bases from V and 0 from J, leaving 8 bases between them. The CDR3 DNA reads TGTGCCAGCAGCCAATTGCGGAGCTCCTACAATGAGCAGTTCTTC. Its translation: CASSQLRSSYNEQFF.

This sequence joins TRBV28 and TRBJ2-7; perhaps TRBD1 as D (6 bases). The V gene lost 0 bases and the J gene lost 1 base, with 19 bases spanning the gap. CDR3 length: 18 residues. Germline-derived CDR1 and CDR2 are MDHEN and SYDVKM. In DNA form, the CDR3 reads TGTGCCAGCAGTTTATGGAGGAGAACAGGGACACTTTCCTACGAGCAGTACTTC. This sequence encodes CASSLWRRTGTLSYEQYF.

The V and J genes are TRBV2 and TRBJ2-2; D unresolved. V lost 4 bases and J 2 bases, leaving 5 bases between the germline ends. The germline gives CDR1 SNHLY, CDR2 FYNNEI. The CDR3 spans 13 residues. Written as DNA, the CDR3 is TGTGCCAGCAGTGCTGGAAACACCGGGGAGCTGTTTTTT. It encodes CASSAGNTGELFF.

This rearrangement joins TRBV27 to TRBJ2-7; 13 bases are shared with TRBD2. Germline V gene data show CDR1 as MNHEY and CDR2 as SMNVEV (reference sequence). V lost 5 bases, J lost 7 bases, and 14 bases stayed unmatched. This CDR3 contains 17 residues. The CDR3 region is CASSPFRTSGSKGEQYF. The CDR3, as DNA: TGTGCCAGCAGTCCATTCCGGACTAGCGGGAGTAAAGGAGAGCAGTACTTC.

CDR3 DNA sequence: TGCGCCAGCAGCCAAGACGGGGGCTTTAATCAGCCCCAGCATTTT. Translation: CASSQDGGFNQPQHF. The chain couples TRBV4-3 to TRBJ1-5, with D possibly being TRBD1 (6 bases). Germline lookup yields CDR1 LGHNA and CDR2 YSLEER. Trimming took off 0 bases at V and 4 bases at J, with 10 bases between the two ends. This CDR3 spans 15 amino acids.

V usage is TRBV28 and J usage is TRBJ2-5, with 9 bases lining up with TRBD1. The CDR3 loop spans 15 amino acids. V lost 6 bases to trimming and J lost 5 bases; unmatched junction nucleotides: 10. The germline gives CDR1 MDHEN, CDR2 SYDVKM. CDR3 DNA: TGTGCCAGCAGCTCAGGGGACAGGGTTAGGGAGACCCAGTACTTC. Translation gives CASSSGDRVRETQYF.

This clone has a single count. An end of the junction does not agree with germline; a read error may underlie this. The CDR3 protein is CASATSGSSYNEQFF. The CDR3 DNA is TGTGCCAGCGCGACTAGCGGGAGCTCCTACAATGAGCAATTCTTC. The chain employs TRBV6-5 and TRBJ2-1; 12 bases match TRBD2. Germline V gene data show CDR1 as MNHEY and CDR2 as SVGAGI. This CDR3 spans 15 amino acids.

A few counts support this clone. This chain uses TRBV19 with TRBJ1-1, with D maybe TRBD1 (5 bases). In germline, CDR1 is LNHDA, CDR2 SQIVND (reference sequence). V lost 6 bases and J lost 8, with 16 bases in between. The CDR3 contains 13 residues. CDR3 in amino acids: CASSYGQRNEAFF. The DNA for the CDR3 is TGTGCCAGTAGCTATGGACAAAGGAACGAAGCTTTCTTT.

The chain combines TRBV9 with TRBJ2-1; 13 bases are shared with TRBD2. The germline gives CDR1 SGDLS, CDR2 YYNGEE. The J segment lost 5 bases and the V segment lost 4 bases, leaving 9 bases of the junction unmatched. The CDR3 covers 17 residues. The CDR3 DNA reads as TGTGCCAGCAGCCTACCACTAGCGGGAGGGCCAGACAATGAGCAGTTCTTC. Translating it yields CASSLPLAGGPDNEQFF.

The chain couples TRBV2 to TRBJ2-1; a possible D gene is TRBD1 (7 bases). Germline V gene sequence: CDR1 SNHLY, CDR2 FYNNEI. The CDR3 spans 10 residues. The V end was cut by 11 bases, the J end by 10 bases, with 12 bases between. CDR3 in amino acids: CAAGGREQFF. The CDR3 bases are TGTGCCGCAGGGGGGAGGGAGCAGTTCTTC.

This CDR3 is CASSDTNIGTGGREGTGELFF. As DNA, the CDR3 is TGTGCCAGCAGTGACACTAATATAGGGACAGGGGGCAGGGAGGGCACCGGGGAGCTGTTTTTT. The V gene is TRBV6-4, the J gene TRBJ2-2, with TRBD1 matching 12 bases. V lost 2 bases and J lost 4; bases outside the gene matches: 17. The CDR3 spans 21 residues. Germline V lookup: CDR1 MRHNA, CDR2 SNTAGT.

The chain is built from TRBV27 and TRBJ1-1; 10 positions agree with TRBD1. The germline V gene has CDR1 MNHEY and CDR2 SMNVEV (reference sequence). CDR3 length: 15 residues. The V segment lost 5 bases and the J segment 6 bases; nucleotides outside the gene matches: 9. Here the CDR3 DNA reads TGTGCCAGCAGTAGCGGGACAGGGGAAGGAGCTGAAGCTTTCTTT. Translated, it gives CASSSGTGEGAEAFF.

This sequence joins TRBV5-5 and TRBJ2-3; perhaps TRBD2 as D (6 bases). The V end lost 4 bases, the J end lost 2 bases, and 14 bases lay between the germline ends. This CDR3 contains 15 residues. Germline loops: CDR1 SGHKS, CDR2 YYEKEE (reference sequence). The DNA for the CDR3 is TGTGCCAGCAGCGGCCTGACTAGTTTCACAGATACGCAGTATTTT. This translates into CASSGLTSFTDTQYF.

This chain uses TRBV27 with TRBJ2-1, with 13 nucleotides matching TRBD2. Germline V gives CDR1 MNHEY, CDR2 SMNVEV (reference sequence). This CDR3 spans 15 amino acids. J gave up 6 bases and V 2 bases, and 1 base lay outside the gene matches. The DNA of the CDR3 is TGTGCCAGCAGTTTAGGACTAGCGGGAGTCAATGAGCAGTTCTTC. Translating gives CASSLGLAGVNEQFF.

V usage is TRBV6-1 and J usage is TRBJ2-1, with 9 nucleotides matching TRBD2. The germline gives CDR1 MNHNS, CDR2 SASEGT. The J segment lost 4 bases and the V segment lost 6 bases, leaving 7 bases of the junction unmatched. The CDR3 length is 15 residues. CDR3 coding DNA: TGTGCCAGCAGGCTGACTAGCGGTATTTACAATGAGCAGTTCTTC. This encodes CASRLTSGIYNEQFF.

This clone showed up just once. The chain couples TRBV14 to TRBJ2-7, with no clear D. V was trimmed by 4 bases and J by 6 bases, leaving 13 bases between them. CDR3 length: 13 amino acids. Per the germline V gene, CDR1 is SGHDN and CDR2 is FVKESK. CDR3 amino acids: CASSRTPRSEQYF. CDR3 in DNA: TGTGCCAGCAGCCGGACCCCCCGGTCCGAGCAGTACTTC.

This chain joins TRBV19 and TRBJ1-1, with D perhaps matching TRBD1 (6 bases). The germline V gene has CDR1 LNHDA and CDR2 SQIVND (reference sequence). V gave up 1 base and J gave up 1 base, with 10 bases separating them. There are 15 residues in the CDR3. Written as DNA, the CDR3 is TGTGCCAGTAGTATAGCAGGGGACGGGAACACTGAAGCTTTCTTT. Translated: CASSIAGDGNTEAFF. Variable domain in full (rest from reference TRBV19 and TRBJ1-1): DGGITQSPKYLFRKEGQNVTLSCEQNLNHDAMYWYRQDPGQGLRLIYYSQIVNDFQKGDIAEGYSVSREKKESFPLTVTSAQKNPTAFYLCASSIAGDGNTEAFFGQGTRLTVV.

Notes on this clone: This CDR3 is also generated by other DNA sequences in the sample. The V call is TRBV20-1, the J call TRBJ2-1, with D uncertain. Germline V CDR1 and CDR2: DFQATT, SNEGSKA (reference sequence). Trimming pared 6 bases from V and 2 bases from J, leaving 2 bases between. The CDR3 totals 10 residues. The CDR3 loop is CSAPYNEQFF. The CDR3 DNA follows: TGCAGTGCCCCCTACAATGAGCAGTTCTTC.

This chain uses TRBV6-5 with TRBJ2-7; 11 positions match TRBD1. The CDR3 totals 13 residues. The trim removed 6 bases at V and 6 bases at J, leaving 4 bases unmatched. Germline assignment: CDR1 MNHEY and CDR2 SVGAGI. The CDR3 DNA reads TGTGCCAGCAGGGCCGGGACAGGGGGCGAGCAGTACTTC. Encoded protein: CASRAGTGGEQYF.